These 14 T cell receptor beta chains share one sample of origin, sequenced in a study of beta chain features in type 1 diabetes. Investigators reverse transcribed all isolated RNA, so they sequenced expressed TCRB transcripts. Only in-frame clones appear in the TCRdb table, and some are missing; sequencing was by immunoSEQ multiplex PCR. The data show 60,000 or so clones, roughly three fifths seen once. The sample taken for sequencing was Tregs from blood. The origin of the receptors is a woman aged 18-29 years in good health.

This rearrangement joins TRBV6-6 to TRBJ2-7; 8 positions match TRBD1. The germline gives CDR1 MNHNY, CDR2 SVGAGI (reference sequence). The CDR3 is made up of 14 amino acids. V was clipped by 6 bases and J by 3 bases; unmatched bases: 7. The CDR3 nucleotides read TGTGCCAGCAGAGCCAGGGGGCGACACTACGAGCAGTACTTC. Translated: CASRARGRHYEQYF.

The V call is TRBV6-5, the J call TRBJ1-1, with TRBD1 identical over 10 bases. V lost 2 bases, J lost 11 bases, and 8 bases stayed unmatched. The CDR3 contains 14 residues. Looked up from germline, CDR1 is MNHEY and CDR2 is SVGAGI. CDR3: CASSYPRTGGRAFF. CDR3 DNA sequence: TGTGCCAGCAGTTACCCTCGGACAGGGGGTAGGGCTTTCTTT.

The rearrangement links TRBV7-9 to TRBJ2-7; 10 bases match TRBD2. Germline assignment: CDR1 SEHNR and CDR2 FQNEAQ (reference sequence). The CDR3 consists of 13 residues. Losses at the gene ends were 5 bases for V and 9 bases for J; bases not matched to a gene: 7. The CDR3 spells CASSTTSGDGQYF. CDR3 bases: TGTGCCAGCAGCACCACTAGCGGGGACGGGCAGTACTTC.

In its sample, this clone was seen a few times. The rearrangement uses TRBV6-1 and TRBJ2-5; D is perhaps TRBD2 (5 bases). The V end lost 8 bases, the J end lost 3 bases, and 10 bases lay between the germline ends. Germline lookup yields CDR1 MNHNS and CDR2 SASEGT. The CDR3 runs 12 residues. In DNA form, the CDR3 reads TGTGCCAGCCGAACGGGAAAAGAGACCCAGTACTTC. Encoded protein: CASRTGKETQYF.

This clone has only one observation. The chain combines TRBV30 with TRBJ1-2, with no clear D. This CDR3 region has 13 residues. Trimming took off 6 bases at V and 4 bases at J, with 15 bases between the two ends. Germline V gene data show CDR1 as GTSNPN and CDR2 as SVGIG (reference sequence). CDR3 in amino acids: CACPAAAFYGYTF. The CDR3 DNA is TGTGCCTGTCCCGCGGCCGCTTTCTATGGCTACACCTTC.

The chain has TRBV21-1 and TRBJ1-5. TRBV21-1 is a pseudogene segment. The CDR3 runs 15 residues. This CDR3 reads CASTVPGEGNQPQHF. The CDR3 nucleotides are TGTGCCAGCACCGTACCCGGGGAAGGGAATCAGCCCCAGCATTTT.

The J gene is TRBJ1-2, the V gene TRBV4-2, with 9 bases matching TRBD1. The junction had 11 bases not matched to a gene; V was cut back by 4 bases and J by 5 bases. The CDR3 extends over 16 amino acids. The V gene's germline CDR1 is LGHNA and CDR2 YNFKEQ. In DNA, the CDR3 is TGTGCCAGCAGCCCCCCAGGAACAGGGGGCCGATATGGCTACACCTTC. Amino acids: CASSPPGTGGRYGYTF.

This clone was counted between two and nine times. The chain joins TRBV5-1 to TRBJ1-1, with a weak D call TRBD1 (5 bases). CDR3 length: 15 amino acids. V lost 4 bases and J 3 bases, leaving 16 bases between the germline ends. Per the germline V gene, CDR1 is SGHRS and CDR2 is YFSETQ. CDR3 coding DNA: TGCGCCAGCAGCGGTTTAACGGGGGGAGACACTGAAGCTTTCTTT. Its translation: CASSGLTGGDTEAFF.

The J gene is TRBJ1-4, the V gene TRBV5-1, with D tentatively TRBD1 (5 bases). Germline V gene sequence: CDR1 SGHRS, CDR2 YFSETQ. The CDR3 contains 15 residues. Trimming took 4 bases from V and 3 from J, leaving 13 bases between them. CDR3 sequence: CASSPGGLANEKLFF. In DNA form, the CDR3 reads TGCGCCAGCAGCCCGGGGGGGTTGGCTAATGAAAAACTGTTTTTT.

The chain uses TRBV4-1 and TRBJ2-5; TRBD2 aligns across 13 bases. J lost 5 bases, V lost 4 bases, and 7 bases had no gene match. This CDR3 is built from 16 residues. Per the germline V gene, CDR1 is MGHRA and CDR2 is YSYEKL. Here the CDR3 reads CASSRGGTSGVETQYF. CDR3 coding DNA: TGCGCCAGCAGCCGCGGGGGGACTAGCGGGGTGGAGACCCAGTACTTC.

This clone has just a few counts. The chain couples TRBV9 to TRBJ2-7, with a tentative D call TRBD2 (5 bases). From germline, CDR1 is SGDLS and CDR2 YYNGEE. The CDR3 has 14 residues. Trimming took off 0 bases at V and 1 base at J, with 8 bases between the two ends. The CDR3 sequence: CASSVVPGSYEQYF. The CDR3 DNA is TGTGCCAGCAGCGTAGTTCCGGGATCCTACGAGCAGTACTTC. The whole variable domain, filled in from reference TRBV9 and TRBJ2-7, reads DSGVTQTPKHLITATGQRVTLRCSPRSGDLSVYWYQQSLDQGLQFLIQYYNGEERAKGNILERFSAQQFPDLHSELNLSSLELGDSALYFCASSVVPGSYEQYFGPGTRLTVT.

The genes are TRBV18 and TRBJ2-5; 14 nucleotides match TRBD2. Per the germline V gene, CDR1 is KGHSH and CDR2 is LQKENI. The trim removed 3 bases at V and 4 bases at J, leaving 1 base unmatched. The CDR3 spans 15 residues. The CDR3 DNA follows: TGTGCCAGCTCACCGGGACTAGCGGGAGCAGAGACCCAGTACTTC. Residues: CASSPGLAGAETQYF.

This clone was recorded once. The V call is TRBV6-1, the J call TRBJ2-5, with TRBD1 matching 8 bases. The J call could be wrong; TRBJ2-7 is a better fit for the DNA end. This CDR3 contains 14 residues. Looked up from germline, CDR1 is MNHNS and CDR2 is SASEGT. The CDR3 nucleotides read TGTGCCAGCAGACCGACAGGGGCGCAGAGCGAGCAGTACTTC. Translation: CASRPTGAQSEQYF.

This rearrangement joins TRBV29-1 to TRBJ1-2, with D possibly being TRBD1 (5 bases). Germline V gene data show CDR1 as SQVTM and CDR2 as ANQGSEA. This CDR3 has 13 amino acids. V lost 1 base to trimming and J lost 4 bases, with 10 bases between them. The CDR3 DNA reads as TGCAGCGTTGAAGGGCAGGGAGGCTATGGCTACACCTTC. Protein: CSVEGQGGYGYTF.